The next 28 T cell receptor beta chains were all read from a single sample in a study of CD8 T cells in Susac syndrome (dated by TCRdb to between 2019 and 2020). Libraries were made using the immunoSEQ multiplex PCR assay. RNA was extracted with the RNeasy kit and 0.5 to 1 ug was reverse transcribed using random hexamers. Starting from the raw public reads, TCRdb applied fastp trimming at Q25, assembled clones with MiXCR and retained in-frame beta chains. Every entry covers one CDR3 protein and lists the most common genes and DNA from its rows. This sample gives 150,000 to 200,000 distinct CDR3 sequences in total; approximately 94% of them show up just once. In total, the top ten clones hold around 0.093% of the sample. The sequencing sample was made of CD4+ T cells from PBMCs. These receptor sequences come from a human donor with multiple sclerosis.

The chain uses TRBV7-9 and TRBJ2-7, with TRBD2 as a possible D gene (6 bases). V lost 7 bases, J lost 3 bases, and 22 bases lay in between. The CDR3 extends over 16 amino acids. Germline lookup yields CDR1 SEHNR and CDR2 FQNEAQ (reference sequence). CDR3 bases: TGTGCCAGCAACGGAGGGTCCGGGACTTCATTCTACGAGCAGTACTTC. Protein: CASNGGSGTSFYEQYF.

The V and J genes are TRBV5-1 and TRBJ2-5; TRBD1 aligns across 8 bases. The J segment lost 6 bases and the V segment lost 4 bases, leaving 5 bases of the junction unmatched. The germline CDR1 and CDR2 sequences are SGHRS and YFSETQ. The CDR3 loop spans 13 amino acids. The CDR3 DNA sequence: TGCGCCAGCAGCCTGGACAGGGATAAGACCCAGTACTTC. This codes for CASSLDRDKTQYF.

The chain employs TRBV13 and TRBJ2-3, with 11 bases fitting TRBD2. Germline CDR1 reads PRHDT; CDR2 reads FYEKMQ (reference sequence). V was pared by 4 bases and J by 5 bases, with 5 bases of the junction left unmatched. The CDR3 covers 15 residues. CDR3 region: CASSSVSGRGDTQYF. CDR3 bases: TGTGCCAGCAGCTCCGTTAGCGGGAGGGGAGATACGCAGTATTTT.

This chain's CDR3 is CASSQASDRTEAFF. The CDR3 DNA sequence: TGTGCCAGCAGCCAAGCGTCCGATCGCACTGAAGCTTTCTTT. This chain uses TRBV3-1 with TRBJ1-1; no firm D call. V lost 1 base, J lost 4 bases, and 10 bases lay in between. The CDR3 totals 14 residues. Germline CDR1 and CDR2: LGHDT and YNNKEL (reference sequence).

The V gene is TRBV7-2, the J gene TRBJ2-7; the D is unclear. Germline lookup yields CDR1 SGHTA and CDR2 FQGNSA. This CDR3 is 14 amino acids long. V gave up 7 bases and J gave up 0 bases, with 13 bases separating them. CDR3 loop: CASTTASSSYEQYF. The DNA of the CDR3 is TGTGCCAGCACAACGGCTTCCAGCTCCTACGAGCAGTACTTC.

This chain uses TRBV28 with TRBJ2-4; D may be TRBD2 (6 bases). The CDR3 is made up of 12 amino acids. CDR1 is MDHEN, CDR2 SYDVKM, per germline. The ends were cut back, 10 bases at V and 7 bases at J, with 14 bases in the middle. The DNA of the CDR3 is TGTGCCACGAGGGTCGGGAGCAACATTCAGTACTTC. It codes for CATRVGSNIQYF.

This clonotype has only one observation. V and J are TRBV20-1 and TRBJ2-5; TRBD2 matches at 13 bases. Germline CDR1 DFQATT, CDR2 SNEGSKA (reference sequence). The CDR3 runs 16 residues. V lost 1 base, J lost 4 bases, and 6 bases stayed unmatched. This CDR3 reads CSARGTSGRGGETQYF. Here the CDR3 DNA reads TGCAGTGCTAGAGGGACTAGCGGGAGAGGTGGAGAGACCCAGTACTTC.

The gene calls are TRBV4-3 and TRBJ1-3; D ambiguous. The germline V gene encodes CDR1 LGHNA and CDR2 YSLEER. The length of the CDR3 is 18 residues. The V gene lost 1 base and the J gene lost 0 bases, with 16 bases spanning the gap. The CDR3 region has the DNA TGCGCCAGCAGCCAAGGGCCCTACGGGTGGACCTCTGGAAACACCATATATTTT. Translating gives CASSQGPYGWTSGNTIYF.

The J gene is TRBJ1-5, the V gene TRBV5-6; D is uncertain. The CDR3 is 14 residues long. V lost 0 bases and J lost 7, with 11 bases in between. CDR1 is SGHDT and CDR2 is YYEEEE in the germline V gene. The CDR3: CASSLGRVEQPQHF. Written as DNA, the CDR3 is TGTGCCAGCAGCTTGGGAAGGGTAGAGCAGCCCCAGCATTTT.

The chain recombines TRBV24-1 with TRBJ2-7, with 8 bases lining up with TRBD2. The J segment lost 7 bases and the V segment lost 5 bases, leaving 9 bases of the junction unmatched. Germline CDR1 reads KGHDR; CDR2 reads SFDVKD. CDR3 length: 14 residues. Here the CDR3 reads CATSVSGGVGEQYF. The CDR3 region has the DNA TGTGCCACCAGTGTCTCGGGAGGGGTTGGTGAGCAGTACTTC.

The rearrangement joins TRBV15 to TRBJ1-3; TRBD1 agrees at 9 bases. V lost 2 bases, J lost 3 bases, and 11 bases stayed unmatched. CDR3 length equals 18 residues. Per the germline V gene, CDR1 is LNHNV and CDR2 is YYDKDF (reference sequence). CDR3: CATSRNLGSGQGGNTIYF. The CDR3 nucleotides read TGTGCCACCAGCAGAAATTTGGGGTCGGGACAGGGTGGAAACACCATATATTTT.

The rearrangement uses TRBV15 and TRBJ2-1; 7 nucleotides agree with TRBD1. J gave up 7 bases and V 5 bases, and 14 bases lay outside the gene matches. The CDR3 contains 16 residues. The V gene's germline CDR1 is LNHNV and CDR2 YYDKDF (reference sequence). CDR3 residues: CATSLRGLQGSNEQFF. CDR3 in DNA: TGTGCCACCAGCCTAAGGGGGCTGCAGGGTTCGAATGAGCAGTTCTTC.

The V and J genes are TRBV5-1 and TRBJ1-1; D gene uncertain. V was clipped by 0 bases and J by 1 base, with 10 bases between them. CDR3 length: 15 residues. Germline CDR1 is SGHRS and CDR2 is YFSETQ. The chain's CDR3 is CASSLASSKNTEAFF. The CDR3 nucleotides read TGCGCCAGCAGCTTGGCCTCCAGCAAGAACACTGAAGCTTTCTTT.

J is TRBJ1-2 and V is TRBV4-2; D is uncertain. Trimming shortened V by 1 base and J by 1 base, and 10 bases separated the two germline ends. The CDR3 contains 15 residues. Germline V CDR1 and CDR2: LGHNA, YNFKEQ. CDR3 coding DNA: TGTGCCAGCAGCCAAGCTAACGCCGTTAACTATGGCTACACCTTC. This encodes CASSQANAVNYGYTF.

This clonotype has a handful of counts. V and J are TRBV18 and TRBJ2-5; D not certain. The germline CDR1 and CDR2 sequences are KGHSH and LQKENI. Deletions cut 3 bases from V and 3 bases from J, with 5 bases between. CDR3 length: 12 residues. The CDR3 here is CASSPSEETQYF. Written as DNA, the CDR3 is TGTGCCAGCTCACCGAGTGAAGAGACCCAGTACTTC.

The chain uses TRBV28 and TRBJ1-2; 7 bases agree with TRBD1. J gave up 5 bases and V 4 bases, and 10 bases lay outside the gene matches. The CDR3 has 15 amino acids. Germline assignment: CDR1 MDHEN and CDR2 SYDVKM. In nucleotides, the CDR3 is TGTGCCAGCAGTTACACATCGGCAGGGGGTTATGGCTACACCTTC. Translated: CASSYTSAGGYGYTF.

The chain links TRBV19 to TRBJ2-3; 7 bases line up with TRBD1. Trimming at V came to 9 bases and at J to 2 bases, leaving 8 bases not matched to a gene. Per the germline V gene, CDR1 is LNHDA and CDR2 is SQIVND (reference sequence). The CDR3 has 14 amino acids. CDR3 loop: CASGTVQHTDTQYF. CDR3 bases: TGTGCCAGCGGGACAGTCCAGCACACAGATACGCAGTATTTT.

The chain employs TRBV29-1 and TRBJ2-2; maybe TRBD1 (5 bases). Trimming left V 3 bases short and J 0 bases short, with 8 bases between. There are 14 residues in the CDR3. The germline V gene has CDR1 SQVTM and CDR2 ANQGSEA. This chain's CDR3 is CSVESGTNTGELFF. In DNA, the CDR3 is TGCAGCGTTGAGTCAGGGACGAACACCGGGGAGCTGTTTTTT.

This clonotype was found once. The rearrangement links TRBV18 to TRBJ1-1; 7 bases are a match to TRBD1. Germline values: CDR1 KGHSH, CDR2 LQKENI. V shed 1 base and J 4 bases; nucleotides not matched to a gene: 3. CDR3 length: 14 residues. This chain's CDR3 is CASSPRGTATEAFF. In nucleotides, the CDR3 is TGTGCCAGCTCACCACGTGGGACAGCCACTGAAGCTTTCTTT.

This rearrangement joins TRBV2 to TRBJ2-2; D is perhaps TRBD2 (5 bases). Germline assignment: CDR1 SNHLY and CDR2 FYNNEI. The CDR3 totals 14 residues. V was pared by 0 bases and J by 6 bases, with 8 bases between. As DNA, the CDR3 is TGTGCCAGCAGTGAAGCGTCCGGGGCCGGGGAGCTGTTTTTT. Its protein product is CASSEASGAGELFF.

This clonotype was observed a handful of times. The V gene is TRBV6-2 or TRBV6-3, the J gene TRBJ2-1, with 13 bases matching TRBD2. Germline CDR1 reads MNHEY; CDR2 reads SVGEGT. The CDR3 contains 14 residues. V trimming: 5 bases; J trimming: 14 bases; junction bases outside the gene matches: 9. The CDR3 region is CASSRITSGRGEFF. In nucleotides, the CDR3 is TGTGCCAGCAGTCGGATTACTAGCGGGAGGGGAGAGTTCTTC.

The chain recombines TRBV20-1 with TRBJ1-2, with D tentatively TRBD1 (6 bases). Germline CDR1 DFQATT, CDR2 SNEGSKA (reference sequence). This CDR3 is built from 14 residues. V lost 3 bases and J 3 bases, leaving 14 bases between the germline ends. CDR3 nucleotide sequence: TGCAGTGCTAGTCCCGGCAGGGGCGACTATGGCTACACCTTC. This gives the protein CSASPGRGDYGYTF.

The gene calls are TRBV7-2 and TRBJ1-5; the D is unclear. V gave up 3 bases and J gave up 6 bases, with 12 bases separating them. Germline V CDR1 and CDR2: SGHTA, FQGNSA. The CDR3 loop spans 14 amino acids. The chain's CDR3 is CASSFGGSGQPQHF. The DNA for the CDR3 is TGTGCCAGCAGCTTCGGAGGGTCGGGTCAGCCCCAGCATTTT.

This sequence joins TRBV6-6 and TRBJ2-7; 11 bases map to TRBD2. Trimming took 8 bases from V and 7 from J; bases not matched to a gene: 13. The CDR3 consists of 15 residues. The germline V gene has CDR1 MNHNY and CDR2 SVGAGI (reference sequence). This CDR3 is CASALTSGIMGEQYF. In nucleotides, the CDR3 is TGTGCCAGCGCTCTGACTAGCGGGATCATGGGGGAGCAGTACTTC.

This rearrangement joins TRBV6-5 to TRBJ1-2; the D is unclear. Germline V CDR1 and CDR2: MNHEY, SVGAGI. The CDR3 loop spans 10 amino acids. Trimming removed 8 bases at V and 4 bases at J, with 5 bases between. Here the CDR3 DNA reads TGTGCCAGCGGGTCCTATGGCTACACCTTC. This codes for CASGSYGYTF.

This chain connects TRBV6-1 to TRBJ2-4, with 8 bases matching TRBD2. Germline assignment: CDR1 MNHNS and CDR2 SASEGT. V lost 6 bases and J lost 3; bases outside the gene matches: 4. The CDR3 is 14 residues long. The CDR3: CASRREDFKNIQYF. In nucleotides, the CDR3 is TGTGCCAGCAGGCGGGAGGACTTCAAAAACATTCAGTACTTC.

This clonotype came up once. The chain links TRBV2 to TRBJ1-1; a weak D match, TRBD1 (5 bases). The germline V gene has CDR1 SNHLY and CDR2 FYNNEI. The germline V and J ends were trimmed by 10 bases and 5 bases, with 11 bases remaining between them. This CDR3 is 11 amino acids long. DNA for the CDR3: TGTGCCACCTCGCGGGGGACTGAAGCTTTCTTT. It specifies CATSRGTEAFF.

The chain combines TRBV20-1 with TRBJ2-1, with 11 nucleotides matching TRBD2. V dropped 5 bases and J dropped 3; count of bases not matched to a gene: 6. CDR3 length: 15 residues. Germline V gene data show CDR1 as DFQATT and CDR2 as SNEGSKA (reference sequence). CDR3: CSALLAGGLYNEQFF. CDR3 nucleotides: TGCAGTGCTTTGCTAGCGGGAGGCCTCTACAATGAGCAGTTCTTC.